The text below deals with one T cell receptor (beta chain). This clonotype was observed at least ten times. Its antigen remains undetermined. Per-base quality was not reported, and no clone a single base away is much larger than it. In light of the paper, this sample's treatment or condition label describes: live attenuated yellow fever vaccine strain. PBMCs were isolated from peripheral blood using a standard Ficoll-Paque protocol. Dynabeads CD4 and CD8 positive selection kits were used to isolate CD4 and CD8 T-cell fractions. TriZol was used to extract RNA from bulk PBMCs, from CD4 and CD8 fractions, and from dextramer-positive and dextramer-negative fractions. TCR cDNA was synthesized by 5'RACE template switching, which introduced a universal primer site and unique molecular identifiers. Priming for cDNA synthesis came from both the TCR alpha and TCR beta constant segments. Library amplification involved two PCR steps, and the second step added sample barcodes and sequencing adapters. Libraries were sequenced on Illumina HiSeq 2500 (2x100 bp) or NovaSeq (2x150 bp). As for the authors' bioinformatics: Reads were demultiplexed and collapsed into UMI consensus sequences with MIGEC, and V(D)J alignment was performed with MiXCR. Using edgeR on replicate PBMC samples, clonotypes were called vaccine-responding if FDR was below 0.01 and the log2 fold change was above 5 up to day 15. Bulk clonotypes were assigned CD4 or CD8 identity according to which sequenced CD4 or CD8 repertoire held them at higher abundance. TCRdb cleaned the public reads at Q25 with fastp, built clones with MiXCR and kept in-frame beta chains. When rows share a CDR3 protein, they turn into one entry using the most common DNA and genes. What appears here as the V and J calls and clone size reflects TCRdb's work, not the paper's. The sample includes approximately 110,000 distinct CDR3 sequences, with more than 6.5% observed a single time. About 2.7% of the sample belongs to the ten largest clones.

CDR1 LGHDT and CDR2 YNNKEL were looked up in the germline V gene (reference sequence). The CDR3 spans 14 residues, from the cysteine through the phenylalanine. Only the CDR3 DNA stays, 42 bases, in frame from base 1. V was cut back by 1 base and J by 6 bases, leaving a gap of 9 bases between them. The sample belongs to a study of T cells after yellow fever vaccination (dated by TCRdb to the late 2010s). A note on the overall study: The SMART-Seq v4 Ultra Low Input RNA kit was used to prepare libraries from fractions with low cell numbers. To follow T-cell clones before and after both primary and booster YFV17D yellow fever vaccination, bulk TCR alpha and beta repertoires underwent longitudinal sequencing. Two healthy male donors, one aged 18 to 29 and one aged 30 to 39 years, were included in the cohort. Blood was collected at multiple timepoints before and after primary and secondary immunization, and bulk PBMC replicates and cell subsets were isolated.

What the study reported, not specific to this receptor: Compared with the primary T-cell response, the secondary T-cell response was weaker but faster, peaking on day 5 rather than day 15. Most clones expanded after primary vaccination (around 97% of CD4 and roughly 90% of CD8) were re-detected after the booster, suggesting that broad memory maintenance occurred. Because abundant contaminating clonotypes from the bulk population could be contained in FACS-sorted repertoires, computational filtering was required. A small share of clonotypes was detected in both CD4 and CD8 compartments, with the overlap likely arising from convergent recombination. Because the study included only a couple of donors, the extent to which the findings can be generalized is limited.

The source was CD4+ T cells sorted from PBMCs, collected more than 8 days after the first yellow fever vaccination. The chain is assembled from TRBV3-1 and TRBJ2-2, with the D gene call left open. The clonotype was recovered from a man aged 18 to 35 who received the YFV17D yellow fever vaccine. The CDR3 has the sequence CASSQARAAGELFF. In nucleotide form, the sequence is TGTGCCAGCAGCCAAGCTAGAGCAGCCGGGGAGCTGTTTTTT.